The 13 T cell receptor beta chains below were found in one sample sequenced in a study of technical replicates of blood from several donors. Method: immunoSEQ multiplex PCR; TCRdb's copy keeps in-frame clones and lacks some. The repertoire holds almost 90,000 clones, with just under 95% as singletons. Sequenced material: T cells isolated from PBMCs. All receptors derive from a human donor in good health.

The rearrangement links TRBV29-1 to TRBJ1-2; 7 positions match TRBD1. V lost 6 bases and J lost 6; bases outside the gene matches: 7. Germline lookup yields CDR1 SQVTM and CDR2 ANQGSEA. The CDR3 sequence is 12 residues long. In nucleotides, the CDR3 is TGCAGCGTGCCGGGACAGCCCAATGGCTACACCTTC. This gives the protein CSVPGQPNGYTF. The full variable domain, rest sourced from reference TRBV29-1 and TRBJ1-2, is SAVISQKPSRDICQRGTSLTIQCQVDSQVTMMFWYRQQPGQSLTLIATANQGSEATYESGFVIDKFPISRPNLTFSTLTVSNMSPEDSSIYLCSVPGQPNGYTFGSGTRLTVV.

The chain recombines TRBV5-1 with TRBJ2-2, with D perhaps TRBD2 (6 bases). CDR1 and CDR2 (germline): SGHRS, YFSETQ. V lost 6 bases and J 0 bases, leaving 9 bases between the germline ends. CDR3 length: 14 amino acids. Written as DNA, the CDR3 is TGCGCCAGCATCCCGGGGGCGAACACCGGGGAGCTGTTTTTT. Translating gives CASIPGANTGELFF.

V and J are TRBV5-1 and TRBJ2-5; no reliable D call. This CDR3 has 13 residues. The germline V gene has CDR1 SGHRS and CDR2 YFSETQ. The V gene lost 0 bases and the J gene lost 4 bases, with 7 bases spanning the gap. The CDR3 protein is CASSLGRRETQYF. CDR3 sequence (DNA): TGCGCCAGCAGCTTGGGCAGGCGAGAGACCCAGTACTTC.

The chain combines TRBV6-5 with TRBJ2-2, with D tentatively TRBD2 (5 bases). Germline values: CDR1 MNHEY, CDR2 SVGAGI. V was clipped by 0 bases and J by 4 bases, with 12 bases between them. The length of the CDR3 is 16 residues. Written as DNA, the CDR3 is TGTGCCAGCAGTTACTCGGGTTTGGCGGGCACCGGGGAGCTGTTTTTT. Translated, it gives CASSYSGLAGTGELFF.

This clone was seen a handful of times. The rearrangement joins TRBV29-1 to TRBJ1-1; possibly TRBD1 for D (5 bases). The germline V gene has CDR1 SQVTM and CDR2 ANQGSEA. The CDR3 has 11 residues. The CDR3 region has the DNA TGCACCACAGGTCTGGGGACTGAAGCTTTCTTT. Translating gives CTTGLGTEAFF.

The chain employs TRBV6-1 and TRBJ1-1; D unresolved. Germline V gene sequence: CDR1 MNHNS, CDR2 SASEGT. Trimming stripped 6 bases from V and 1 base from J, with 12 bases between. The CDR3 extends over 14 amino acids. The CDR3 reads CASSQNGGNTEAFF. For the CDR3, the DNA is TGTGCCAGCAGCCAGAACGGCGGGAACACTGAAGCTTTCTTT.

V gene TRBV29-1 combines with J gene TRBJ1-2; 7 nucleotides align to TRBD1. Germline-derived CDR1 and CDR2 are SQVTM and ANQGSEA. The V gene end was trimmed by 7 bases and the J gene end by 7 bases; junction bases not matched to a gene: 9. The CDR3 covers 12 residues. CDR3 region: CSAVGQISGYTF. The CDR3 coding sequence is TGCAGCGCCGTGGGACAGATAAGTGGCTACACCTTC.

This chain uses TRBV30 with TRBJ2-2; TRBD2 is a possible D gene (5 bases). Germline CDR1 reads GTSNPN; CDR2 reads SVGIG (reference sequence). CDR3 length: 12 amino acids. Trimming shortened V by 5 bases and J by 6 bases, and 10 bases separated the two germline ends. The CDR3 coding sequence is TGTGCCTGGTGCCCGCGGGCCGGGGAGCTGTTTTTT. This encodes CAWCPRAGELFF.

This clone has just one count. The chain recombines TRBV10-3 with TRBJ2-7; 8 bases align to TRBD2. CDR3 length: 14 amino acids. Germline-derived CDR1 and CDR2 are ENHRY and SYGVKD. V dropped 10 bases and J dropped 7; count of bases not matched to a gene: 15. The DNA of the CDR3 is TGTGCCACCCTGGGGACTAGGGTAGCTAGGGAGCAGTACTTC. This translates into CATLGTRVAREQYF.

The CDR3 region is CASRRGGKETQYF. CDR3 DNA sequence: TGTGCCAGCAGGCGGGGAGGGAAAGAGACCCAGTACTTC. The chain uses TRBV2 and TRBJ2-5, with TRBD2 identical over 7 bases. Germline V gene data show CDR1 as SNHLY and CDR2 as FYNNEI. J was trimmed by 3 bases and V by 6 bases; bases with no gene match: 4. The CDR3 has 13 amino acids.

This chain uses TRBV10-3 with TRBJ1-4; 9 bases align to TRBD1. Trimming removed 3 bases from V and 5 bases from J; junction bases left unmatched: 1. Germline V gives CDR1 ENHRY, CDR2 SYGVKD. There are 14 residues in the CDR3. The CDR3 sequence: CAISDDRGNEKLFF. In DNA, the CDR3 is TGTGCCATCAGTGATGACAGGGGGAATGAAAAACTGTTTTTT.

This clone came up once. The chain couples TRBV2 to TRBJ1-6; perhaps TRBD1 as D (5 bases). This CDR3 comprises 13 residues. The germline V and J ends were trimmed by 6 bases and 6 bases, with 9 bases remaining between them. CDR1 is SNHLY, CDR2 FYNNEI, per germline. The CDR3 coding sequence is TGTGCCAGCAGGCCAGGGTCTAATTCACCCCTCCACTTT. Its protein product is CASRPGSNSPLHF.

CDR3 nucleotides: TGTGCCAGCAGCCTCCTTCCAACTGCACAGGATACGCAGTATTTT. Its translation is CASSLLPTAQDTQYF. The chain links TRBV7-8 to TRBJ2-3, with D unresolved. CDR1 and CDR2 from the germline V gene are SGHVS and FQNEAQ. The CDR3 loop spans 15 amino acids. Trimming took off 5 bases at V and 6 bases at J, with 18 bases between the two ends.